A selection of T cell receptor beta chains follows, all from one sample in a study of blood T cell repertoires in COVID-19. Some clones are missing from TCRdb's copy, which holds only in-frame ones; the method was immunoSEQ multiplex PCR. The repertoire holds tens of thousands of clones, with around nine tenths as singletons. Source material: peripheral blood. The receptor source for this set is a man aged 45 to 65 with active or convalescent COVID-19. Both conserved end residues are part of each CDR3. Each record gives: J gene, clone size, D gene, V gene, CDR3 DNA, CDR3 protein. The D gene is left open where the match is weak. Clone size, where shown, is once, few, many, or a class for clones that have expanded.

TRBJ1-4,-,-,TRBV28,TGTGCCAGCAGTCCCGGTAATGAAAAACTGTTTTTT,CASSPGNEKLFF
TRBJ1-2,-,-,TRBV4-2,TGTGCCAGCAGCCAAGATCCGGGTAGTGACTATGGCTACACCTTC,CASSQDPGSDYGYTF
TRBJ1-5,few,-,TRBV28,TGTGCCAGCAGGACGGTGGAGGGCAAGATCAATCAGCCCCAGCATTTT,CASRTVEGKINQPQHF
TRBJ2-5,-,-,TRBV24-1,TGTGCCACCAGTGATCCCTCAGGGGGGATCGGGGAGACCCAGTACTTC,CATSDPSGGIGETQYF
TRBJ2-3,-,TRBD1,TRBV11-2,TGTGCCAGCAGCCTTACAGGGGATAGCACAGATACGCAGTATTTT,CASSLTGDSTDTQYF
TRBJ2-3,-,TRBD1,TRBV2,TGTGCCAGCAGCAAACAGGGGCCCACAGATACGCAGTATTTT,CASSKQGPTDTQYF
TRBJ2-1,-,TRBD2,TRBV5-1,TGCGCCAGCAGCTTGGACGGACTAGCTACTGAGCAGTTCTTC,CASSLDGLATEQFF
TRBJ2-7,few,TRBD1,TRBV5-1,TGCGCCAGCAGCCCCAGAAGGGACAGGGTGGAGGTCGAGCAGTACTTC,CASSPRRDRVEVEQYF
TRBJ2-3,-,-,TRBV19,TGTGCCAGTAGTACTGGACAGGCTGGGGGGGATACGCAGTATTTT,CASSTGQAGGDTQYF
TRBJ1-3,-,-,TRBV4-1,TGCGCCAGCAGCCAAGCGCCGGGAACGGGAAACACCATATATTTT,CASSQAPGTGNTIYF
TRBJ2-2,-,-,TRBV2,TGTGCCAGCAGTGAAAGGACAGCCAACACCGGGGAGCTGTTTTTT,CASSERTANTGELFF
TRBJ1-2,-,-,TRBV30,TGTGCCTGTCCGGGAGAATACTATGGCTACACCTTC,CACPGEYYGYTF
TRBJ1-1,few,TRBD1,TRBV28,TGTGCCATCACTCGACAGGGAGGCTTCACTGAAGCTTTCTTT,CAITRQGGFTEAFF
TRBJ2-7,-,-,TRBV5-5,TGTGCCAGCAGCTTGTCACCGGACAGCTCCTACGAGCAGTACTTC,CASSLSPDSSYEQYF
TRBJ2-2,-,TRBD2,TRBV2,TGTGCCAGCGGAAAATCGGGGGGCACCGGGGAGCTGTTTTTT,CASGKSGGTGELFF
TRBJ1-2,-,-,TRBV10-3,TGTGCCATCAGTGAGTCGAATTCAGTCAACTATGGCTACACCTTC,CAISESNSVNYGYTF
TRBJ1-5,-,TRBD1,TRBV15,TGTGCCACCAGGAACAGGGGGCTTGGCAATCAGCCCCAGCATTTT,CATRNRGLGNQPQHF
TRBJ2-1,-,TRBD2,TRBV5-8,TGTGCCAGCAGCTTGAATAGCGGGGGGGCGGGTGAGCAGTTCTTC,CASSLNSGGAGEQFF
TRBJ2-7,-,-,TRBV6-5,TGTGCCAGCAGGACCCGCCAACAGGGATCCTACGAGCAGTACTTC,CASRTRQQGSYEQYF
TRBJ2-1,few,-,TRBV19,TGTGCCAGTAGTCCCAGAGCCGGGACTTCCACCTACAATGAGCAGTTCTTC,CASSPRAGTSTYNEQFF
TRBJ2-6,few,-,TRBV7-7,TGTGCCAGCAGCTTAGGAGGGGACTCTGGGGCTGGGGCCAACGTCCTGACTTTC,CASSLGGDSGAGANVLTF
TRBJ2-7,-,-,TRBV7-9,TGTGCCAGCAGCTTAGCTCAGGGTGCCTTCTACGAGCAGTACTTC,CASSLAQGAFYEQYF
TRBJ1-1,few,-,TRBV12-2,TGTGCAAGTCGCTTTTTCGACAGGGTAGATGTAGACACTGAAGCTTTCTTT,CASRFFDRVDVDTEAFF
TRBJ2-3,-,TRBD1,TRBV5-6,TGTGCCAGCAGCTTTGGGGACAGCCTTAGCACAGATACGCAGTATTTT,CASSFGDSLSTDTQYF
TRBJ1-1,-,-,TRBV11-2,TGTGCCAGCAGCTTAGGGGTCAGGTTGGCTGAAGCTTTCTTT,CASSLGVRLAEAFF
TRBJ2-7,once,-,TRBV2,TGTGCCAGCCTTCGGCAGGGCAGCTACGAGCAGTACTTC,CASLRQGSYEQYF
TRBJ2-5,-,TRBD1,TRBV11-2,TGTGCCAGCAGCTCCACAGGGGGGGAGACCCAGTACTTC,CASSSTGGETQYF
TRBJ2-1,-,TRBD2,TRBV2,TGTGCCAGCAGAAGCGGGGGGAATGAGCAGTTCTTC,CASRSGGNEQFF
TRBJ2-3,-,TRBD2,TRBV10-1,TGCGCCAGCAGCGGACTAGCGGGTGCCTCTAGCACAGATACGCAGTATTTT,CASSGLAGASSTDTQYF
TRBJ2-7,-,TRBD1,TRBV5-1,TGCGCCAGCAGCAAGGACAGGGCCGAGCAGTACTTC,CASSKDRAEQYF
TRBJ2-3,-,-,TRBV5-4,TGTGCCAGCAGCGATAGGGACTTACGCACAGATACGCAGTATTTT,CASSDRDLRTDTQYF
TRBJ2-7,-,-,TRBV9,TGTGCCAGCAGCTCCGGCGGAGGGGAGGACTACGAGCAGTACTTC,CASSSGGGEDYEQYF
TRBJ1-5,once,TRBD1,TRBV19,TGTGCCAGTAGTAGAAAGGGGGGACAGCCCCATCAGCCCCAGCATTTT,CASSRKGGQPHQPQHF
TRBJ1-6,-,-,TRBV28,TGTGCCAGCCCCCCCCCGGAGGGACGGCCTAATTCACCCCTCCACTTT,CASPPPEGRPNSPLHF
TRBJ2-6,-,-,TRBV3-1/TRBV3-2,TGTGCCAGCAGCCAAGAGGGGAGCGGGGCCAACGTCCTGACTTTC,CASSQEGSGANVLTF
TRBJ1-1,-,TRBD1,TRBV6-5,TGTGCCAGCAGCCTTACAGGGGGTGTAGGTACTGAAGCTTTCTTT,CASSLTGGVGTEAFF
TRBJ2-1,-,TRBD2,TRBV27,TGTGCCAGCACCCCAGGGGCGGGGGGCTTTGAGCAGTTCTTC,CASTPGAGGFEQFF
TRBJ2-7,-,TRBD1,TRBV5-1,TGCGCCAGCAGCCTCGGGACAGCTCCCTACGAGCAGTACTTC,CASSLGTAPYEQYF
TRBJ2-7,-,-,TRBV4-3,TGCGCCAGCAGCCAAGAAGGGGCATCCTACGAGCAGTACTTC,CASSQEGASYEQYF
TRBJ2-1,-,TRBD2,TRBV10-3,TGTGCCATCAGTGAGTCTAGCGGGGGGGCCGGACTCTACAATGAGCAGTTCTTC,CAISESSGGAGLYNEQFF
TRBJ1-4,once,TRBD1,TRBV2,TGTGCCAGCACCGGACAGGGAAGTTCTACTAATGAAAAACTGTTTTTT,CASTGQGSSTNEKLFF
TRBJ2-2,-,-,TRBV2,TGTGCCAGCAGTGAAGTGGTAGGCGGAACCGGGGAGCTGTTTTTT,CASSEVVGGTGELFF
TRBJ2-2,-,TRBD1,TRBV5-4,TGTGCCAGCAGCTCCGCCAGGGGGCTCCCCGGGGAGCTGTTTTTT,CASSSARGLPGELFF
TRBJ2-1,-,-,TRBV16,TGTGCCAGCAGCCAAGAGGATGAGCAGTTCTTC,CASSQEDEQFF
TRBJ1-3,few,-,TRBV29-1,TGCAGCGTTAGCGGGCTCGGAAACACCATATATTTT,CSVSGLGNTIYF
TRBJ2-1,-,TRBD2,TRBV4-2,TGTGCCAGCAGCCAAGATCTGACCTCCGGGACTAGCGGATACAATGAGCAGTTCTTC,CASSQDLTSGTSGYNEQFF
TRBJ1-4,-,TRBD1,TRBV5-1,TGCGCCAGCAGCCCAACGGGACAGCAAAATGAAAAACTGTTTTTT,CASSPTGQQNEKLFF
TRBJ1-1,-,-,TRBV12-5,TGTGCTAGTGGTTTGGTACTGGGGACAAGGAACACTGAAGCTTTCTTT,CASGLVLGTRNTEAFF
TRBJ2-3,-,-,TRBV19,TGTGCCAGTAGTATAGGAAGGGGTCCCACAGATACGCAGTATTTT,CASSIGRGPTDTQYF
TRBJ2-2,few,-,TRBV7-2,TGTGCCAGCAGCTTACAGGGACTTAACACCGGGGAGCTGTTTTTT,CASSLQGLNTGELFF